A single sample gave rise to the 28 T cell receptor beta chains below, sequenced in a study of blood T cell repertoires in COVID-19. TCRdb keeps only in-frame clones here, not all; method: immunoSEQ multiplex PCR. This repertoire shows under 200,000 clones, approximately 91% found once; its top ten account for approximately 1.5%. The material sequenced was peripheral blood. The origin of the receptors is a man between 18 and 29 years old with active or convalescent COVID-19.

The gene calls are TRBV6-5 and TRBJ1-6; 7 bases agree with TRBD1. CDR1 is MNHEY, CDR2 SVGAGI, per germline. The CDR3 covers 15 residues. The V gene end was trimmed by 6 bases and the J gene end by 5 bases; junction bases not matched to a gene: 7. CDR3 nucleotide sequence: TGTGCCAGCAGAGACAGGGCGGTGGATAATTCACCCCTCCACTTT. This encodes CASRDRAVDNSPLHF.

As DNA, the CDR3 is TGTGCCAGCAGCGTATTTCTTCTTAGCGAGCAGTACTTC. Amino acid sequence: CASSVFLLSEQYF. V gene TRBV9 combines with J gene TRBJ2-7; D is unclear. Germline lookup yields CDR1 SGDLS and CDR2 YYNGEE. The CDR3 runs 13 residues. With 1 base removed from V and 6 bases from J, the gap between germline ends came to 11 bases.

This chain connects TRBV15 to TRBJ2-7; tentatively, D is TRBD1 (5 bases). This CDR3 spans 13 amino acids. Germline lookup yields CDR1 LNHNV and CDR2 YYDKDF (reference sequence). V lost 1 base, J lost 9 bases, and 13 bases lay in between. The chain's CDR3 is CATSRADSSRQYF. CDR3 nucleotides: TGTGCCACCAGCAGAGCAGACAGTAGCCGGCAGTACTTC.

This chain connects TRBV5-1 to TRBJ2-1; maybe TRBD2 (5 bases). This CDR3 has 15 amino acids. V lost 0 bases, J lost 0 bases, and 7 bases lay in between. Germline assignment: CDR1 SGHRS and CDR2 YFSETQ. For the CDR3, the DNA is TGCGCCAGCAGCTTGGGGGGAGTCTCCTACAATGAGCAGTTCTTC. Translation gives CASSLGGVSYNEQFF. Full variable domain (remainder filled in from reference TRBV5-1 and TRBJ2-1): KAGVTQTPRYLIKTRGQQVTLSCSPISGHRSVSWYQQTPGQGLQFLFEYFSETQRNKGNFPGRFSGRQFSNSRSEMNVSTLELGDSALYLCASSLGGVSYNEQFFGPGTRLTVL.

The chain has TRBV9 and TRBJ2-3; no firm D call. Trimming removed 0 bases at V and 9 bases at J, with 17 bases between. Germline V gives CDR1 SGDLS, CDR2 YYNGEE. The CDR3 contains 15 residues. The CDR3 DNA is TGTGCCAGCAGCGTAGATGCTGTGGGTTTCGGGACGCAGTATTTT. Protein product: CASSVDAVGFGTQYF.

V usage is TRBV5-1 and J usage is TRBJ2-6, with a weak D call TRBD1 (7 bases). CDR1 and CDR2 from the germline V gene are SGHRS and YFSETQ. With 3 bases removed from V and 0 bases from J, the gap between germline ends came to 22 bases. The CDR3 extends over 20 amino acids. The CDR3 is CASSYPWGDREGSGANVLTF. The DNA of the CDR3 is TGCGCCAGCAGCTACCCTTGGGGGGACAGAGAGGGCTCTGGGGCCAACGTCCTGACTTTC.

This clone showed up just once. The chain joins TRBV5-1 to TRBJ2-3; 8 bases match TRBD1. The V segment lost 4 bases and the J segment 4 bases; nucleotides outside the gene matches: 11. The CDR3 sequence is 16 residues long. Germline V gene data show CDR1 as SGHRS and CDR2 as YFSETQ. The CDR3 reads CASSLVDRVPPDTQYF. For the CDR3, the DNA is TGCGCCAGCAGCCTAGTGGACAGGGTACCGCCAGATACGCAGTATTTT.

The V and J genes are TRBV10-1 and TRBJ2-3; no definite D call. Germline CDR1 WNHNN, CDR2 SYGVQD (reference sequence). The V end was cut by 3 bases, the J end by 0 bases, with 10 bases between. The CDR3 is 15 residues long. Here the CDR3 reads CASSEGAVSTDTQYF. The CDR3 bases are TGCGCCAGCAGTGAAGGCGCGGTAAGCACAGATACGCAGTATTTT.

The chain couples TRBV5-4 to TRBJ2-7, with a possible D match to TRBD1 (5 bases). Trimming shortened V by 4 bases and J by 1 base, and 12 bases separated the two germline ends. The CDR3 totals 14 residues. Germline V gene lookup returns CDR1 SGHNT and CDR2 YYREEE (reference sequence). CDR3 loop: CASSVNTGSYEQYF. CDR3 nucleotide sequence: TGTGCCAGCAGCGTGAACACAGGATCCTACGAGCAGTACTTC.

The chain couples TRBV19 to TRBJ1-2; D is unresolved. Trimming removed 2 bases from V and 0 bases from J, with 7 bases in between. Germline V gene sequence: CDR1 LNHDA, CDR2 SQIVND (reference sequence). There are 14 residues in the CDR3. The CDR3 protein is CASSITAANYGYTF. DNA for the CDR3: TGTGCCAGTAGTATAACAGCAGCTAACTATGGCTACACCTTC.

This clone was recorded once. The chain couples TRBV14 to TRBJ1-3; possibly TRBD1 for D (6 bases). CDR1 SGHDN and CDR2 FVKESK come from the germline V gene. The CDR3 is 15 residues long. V shed 1 base and J shed 4 bases, with 11 bases lying between them. This CDR3 reads CASSQAPGDGNTIYF. The CDR3 coding sequence is TGTGCCAGCAGCCAAGCCCCAGGGGACGGAAACACCATATATTTT.

This sequence joins TRBV19 and TRBJ1-2; 9 bases line up with TRBD1. CDR3 length equals 14 residues. With V trimmed by 2 bases and J by 7 bases, 5 bases remained unmatched. Germline lookup yields CDR1 LNHDA and CDR2 SQIVND (reference sequence). The CDR3 DNA sequence: TGTGCCAGTAGTATAATGGGACAGGGTGGTGGCTACACCTTC. Amino acid sequence: CASSIMGQGGGYTF.

This chain uses TRBV7-6 with TRBJ1-1; D unclear. CDR1 SGHVS and CDR2 FNYEAQ come from the germline V gene. V shed 2 bases and J shed 4 bases, with 11 bases lying between them. The CDR3 totals 14 residues. CDR3 bases: TGTGCCAGCAGCTTATTGGTTCGGGGCACTGAAGCTTTCTTT. This sequence encodes CASSLLVRGTEAFF.

The chain employs TRBV2 and TRBJ2-3; 11 nucleotides match TRBD2. This CDR3 is built from 15 residues. Germline lookup yields CDR1 SNHLY and CDR2 FYNNEI. J lost 3 bases, V lost 7 bases, and 6 bases had no gene match. The CDR3: CASMVSGGATDTQYF. The CDR3 DNA reads TGTGCCAGCATGGTTAGCGGGGGGGCTACAGATACGCAGTATTTT.

The J gene is TRBJ2-5, the V gene TRBV12-3 or TRBV12-4, with no clear D. This CDR3 has 11 residues. With 3 bases removed from V and 4 bases from J, the gap between germline ends came to 3 bases. CDR3 DNA sequence: TGTGCCAGCAGTTTTCGAGAGACCCAGTACTTC. Translating it yields CASSFRETQYF.

This sequence joins TRBV27 and TRBJ2-3, with D perhaps matching TRBD1 (5 bases). The CDR3 spans 14 residues. Germline CDR1 and CDR2: MNHEY and SMNVEV (reference sequence). V lost 2 bases, J lost 3 bases, and 9 bases lay in between. The CDR3 coding sequence is TGTGCCAGCAGTTTAGGTGGGGCAACAGATACGCAGTATTTT. This gives the protein CASSLGGATDTQYF.

Written as DNA, the CDR3 is TGTGCCAGTAGTATTTTGGGCCGACAGGGGGTCACTGGAAACACCATATATTTT. Translated: CASSILGRQGVTGNTIYF. This chain connects TRBV19 to TRBJ1-3; 9 nucleotides align to TRBD1. This CDR3 has 18 amino acids. V gave up 3 bases and J gave up 2 bases; unmatched junction bases: 11. Looked up from germline, CDR1 is LNHDA and CDR2 is SQIVND (reference sequence). The full variable domain, with the rest looked up from reference TRBV19 and TRBJ1-3, is DGGITQSPKYLFRKEGQNVTLSCEQNLNHDAMYWYRQDPGQGLRLIYYSQIVNDFQKGDIAEGYSVSREKKESFPLTVTSAQKNPTAFYLCASSILGRQGVTGNTIYFGEGSWLTVV.

V and J are TRBV11-2 and TRBJ2-1, with 7 bases matching TRBD2. This CDR3 is 14 amino acids long. V trimming: 7 bases; J trimming: 2 bases; junction bases outside the gene matches: 5. Germline lookup yields CDR1 SGHAT and CDR2 FQNNGV. In DNA form, the CDR3 reads TGTGCCAGCACGTGGGGGACTACCTACAATGAGCAGTTCTTC. Translated, it gives CASTWGTTYNEQFF.

The rearrangement links TRBV7-2 to TRBJ2-7; D may be TRBD1 (5 bases). V was pared by 2 bases and J by 5 bases, with 16 bases between. Germline V gene data show CDR1 as SGHTA and CDR2 as FQGNSA. The CDR3 covers 15 residues. CDR3 amino acids: CASSLNERGFDEQYF. CDR3 nucleotides: TGTGCCAGCAGCTTAAACGAAAGGGGCTTCGACGAGCAGTACTTC.

The chain is built from TRBV6-6 and TRBJ1-4; 7 bases are a match to TRBD1. V shed 8 bases, J shed 5 bases, and the junction held 11 bases outside the gene matches. The CDR3 totals 15 residues. Germline V gene lookup returns CDR1 MNHNY and CDR2 SVGAGI (reference sequence). The CDR3 bases are TGTGCCAGCGGCCGCAACAGGGGCGAGAATGAAAAACTGTTTTTT. Protein sequence: CASGRNRGENEKLFF.

The sample holds one count of this clone. The V gene is TRBV7-3, the J gene TRBJ2-3; D unresolved. This CDR3 has 14 residues. With 0 bases removed from V and 2 bases from J, the gap between germline ends came to 6 bases. Germline CDR1 and CDR2: SGHTA and FQGTGA. CDR3: CASSLTGPTDTQYF. Here the CDR3 DNA reads TGTGCCAGCAGCTTAACTGGGCCCACAGATACGCAGTATTTT.

V gene TRBV19 combines with J gene TRBJ1-5; D gene uncertain. The V gene lost 4 bases and the J gene lost 2 bases, with 12 bases spanning the gap. CDR3 length: 15 amino acids. Germline CDR1 reads LNHDA; CDR2 reads SQIVND (reference sequence). CDR3 amino acids: CASSREGFRNQPQHF. The CDR3 bases are TGTGCCAGTAGTAGAGAGGGCTTTCGCAATCAGCCCCAGCATTTT.

The chain uses TRBV6-2 or TRBV6-3 and TRBJ2-3; TRBD2 matches at 7 bases. Losses at the gene ends were 4 bases for V and 5 bases for J; bases not matched to a gene: 9. The CDR3 loop spans 15 amino acids. Per the germline V gene, CDR1 is MNHEY and CDR2 is SVGEGT. CDR3 amino acids: CASSFGRGPRDTQYF. As DNA, the CDR3 is TGTGCCAGCAGTTTTGGGAGGGGCCCCAGAGATACGCAGTATTTT.

The rearrangement links TRBV14 to TRBJ1-1, with a possible D match to TRBD1 (6 bases). V was shortened by 2 bases and J by 1 base, with 14 bases between the two germline ends. The CDR3 loop spans 16 amino acids. The germline V gene has CDR1 SGHDN and CDR2 FVKESK. CDR3 region: CASSQNAGTRNTEAFF. CDR3 coding DNA: TGTGCCAGCAGCCAAAACGCCGGGACACGGAACACTGAAGCTTTCTTT.

The chain is built from TRBV28 and TRBJ1-2; the D gene is possibly TRBD1 (5 bases). This CDR3 has 13 residues. Germline V gene sequence: CDR1 MDHEN, CDR2 SYDVKM. V was clipped by 3 bases and J by 3 bases, with 8 bases between them. Here the CDR3 reads CASSFAGYYGYTF. The CDR3 coding sequence is TGTGCCAGCAGTTTTGCAGGGTACTATGGCTACACCTTC.

The rearrangement uses TRBV7-3 and TRBJ1-6; weak D call: TRBD1 (6 bases). The CDR3 totals 15 residues. Trimming took 5 bases from V and 10 from J, leaving 18 bases between them. Germline assignment: CDR1 SGHTA and CDR2 FQGTGA. CDR3 loop: CASSLEGRGRSPLHF. The DNA of the CDR3 is TGTGCCAGCAGCCTGGAGGGGCGGGGGCGATCACCCCTCCACTTT.

The chain carries TRBV3-1 (or the pseudogene TRBV3-2) and TRBJ1-6, with D maybe TRBD1 (6 bases). The germline V gene encodes CDR1 LGHDT and CDR2 YNNKEL (reference sequence). V lost 0 bases and J lost 0, with 9 bases in between. This CDR3 is built from 17 residues. CDR3 amino acids: CASSQERGGSYNSPLHF. The CDR3 bases are TGTGCCAGCAGCCAAGAGCGAGGGGGCTCCTATAATTCACCCCTCCACTTT.

J is TRBJ1-6 and V is TRBV14; D ambiguous. V was pared by 0 bases and J by 14 bases, with 14 bases between. Germline lookup yields CDR1 SGHDN and CDR2 FVKESK. The CDR3 totals 14 residues. This CDR3 is CASSQDLDIRTLHF. Written as DNA, the CDR3 is TGTGCCAGCAGCCAAGATCTCGACATACGAACCCTCCACTTT. Complete variable domain (other parts from reference TRBV14 and TRBJ1-6): EAGVTQFPSHSVIEKGQTVTLRCDPISGHDNLYWYRRVMGKEIKFLLHFVKESKQDESGMPNNRFLAERTGGTYSTLKVQPAELEDSGVYFCASSQDLDIRTLHFGNGTRLTVT.